The next 11 T cell receptor beta chains were all read from a single sample in a study of blood T cell repertoires in COVID-19. Method: immunoSEQ multiplex PCR; TCRdb's copy keeps in-frame clones and lacks some. The sample lists 8,500 to 10,000 clones, around four fifths occurring once. Sequenced sample: peripheral blood. These receptors all stem from a human donor in a cohort sampled during active COVID-19.

The chain is built from TRBV5-1 and TRBJ1-1, with a possible D match to TRBD1 (6 bases). CDR1 is SGHRS and CDR2 is YFSETQ in the germline V gene. Trimming stripped 3 bases from V and 0 bases from J, with 6 bases between. This CDR3 comprises 13 residues. The CDR3 bases are TGCGCCAGCAGCTGGACAGTGAACACTGAAGCTTTCTTT. It translates to CASSWTVNTEAFF.

This chain joins TRBV29-1 and TRBJ2-2, with 8 bases identical to TRBD1. The V and J ends lost 4 bases and 7 bases, in that order; junction bases with no gene match: 11. The CDR3 has 15 residues. Germline V gene data show CDR1 as SQVTM and CDR2 as ANQGSEA. In DNA form, the CDR3 reads TGCAGCGTTGCGCAGGGGGCATTTTATGGCGGGGAGCTGTTTTTT. This gives the protein CSVAQGAFYGGELFF.

This clone was counted once. The gene calls are TRBV3-1 (or the pseudogene TRBV3-2) and TRBJ2-5; D perhaps matches TRBD1 (6 bases). Germline values: CDR1 LGHDT, CDR2 YNNKEL (reference sequence). Trimming cost V 0 bases and J 3 bases, with 14 bases left between them. CDR3 length: 16 amino acids. The CDR3 region is CASSQERTDRKETQYF. In DNA, the CDR3 is TGTGCCAGCAGCCAAGAACGGACGGACAGAAAAGAGACCCAGTACTTC.

The V and J genes are TRBV6-1 and TRBJ2-2; the D gene is possibly TRBD1 (5 bases). The CDR3 has 16 residues. Trimming stripped 2 bases from V and 3 bases from J, with 13 bases between. Germline values: CDR1 MNHNS, CDR2 SASEGT. CDR3 coding DNA: TGTGCCAGCAGTGAATCTAAGGGGCGCGACACCGGGGAGCTGTTTTTT. It specifies CASSESKGRDTGELFF.

This clone was seen a handful of times. CDR3 amino acids: CASSYPEQNTEAFF. As DNA, the CDR3 is TGTGCCAGCAGTTACCCCGAGCAGAACACTGAAGCTTTCTTT. The chain links TRBV6-6 to TRBJ1-1; D not certain. Trimming cost V 2 bases and J 1 base, with 8 bases left between them. The V gene's germline CDR1 is MNHNY and CDR2 SVGAGI (reference sequence). The CDR3 length is 14 residues.

V usage is TRBV30 and J usage is TRBJ1-2; weak D call: TRBD1 (6 bases). Trimming cost V 5 bases and J 5 bases, with 15 bases left between them. The CDR3 extends over 13 amino acids. Germline CDR1 GTSNPN, CDR2 SVGIG (reference sequence). CDR3 amino acids: CAWEENRAYGYTF. The DNA for the CDR3 is TGTGCCTGGGAGGAAAACAGGGCTTATGGCTACACCTTC.

The gene calls are TRBV30 and TRBJ1-2; D uncertain. Germline V gene sequence: CDR1 GTSNPN, CDR2 SVGIG (reference sequence). V dropped 3 bases and J dropped 4 bases, with 6 bases sitting between them. The CDR3 has 11 amino acids. This CDR3 is CAWSRSYGYTF. The DNA for the CDR3 is TGTGCCTGGAGCAGATCCTATGGCTACACCTTC.

The chain is built from TRBV28 and TRBJ1-2; 8 bases agree with TRBD1. In germline, CDR1 is MDHEN, CDR2 SYDVKM. Trimming cost V 6 bases and J 6 bases; bases outside gene matches: 6. The CDR3 has 13 amino acids. The CDR3 region has the DNA TGTGCCAGCAGACTACAGGGGGAGCATGGCTACACCTTC. It codes for CASRLQGEHGYTF.

The chain recombines TRBV9 with TRBJ1-1; 9 nucleotides line up with TRBD1. The CDR3 sequence is 16 residues long. Germline CDR1 and CDR2: SGDLS and YYNGEE. Unmatched junction bases numbered 11, after V lost 4 bases and J lost 4 bases. CDR3 nucleotide sequence: TGTGCCAGCAGCCCCTCTTCGGACAGGGGCGGCACTGAAGCTTTCTTT. Translated: CASSPSSDRGGTEAFF.

V and J are TRBV7-9 and TRBJ2-5, with D possibly matching TRBD2 (5 bases). Trimming left V 6 bases short and J 5 bases short, with 16 bases between. CDR1 is SEHNR, CDR2 FQNEAQ, per germline (reference sequence). This CDR3 contains 14 residues. The CDR3 DNA reads as TGTGCCAGCAGTCTCCCCCGGGGAAGGGAGACCCAGTACTTC. It codes for CASSLPRGRETQYF.

The chain employs TRBV7-6 and TRBJ2-3, with D uncertain. Germline lookup yields CDR1 SGHVS and CDR2 FNYEAQ. V dropped 3 bases and J dropped 1 base, with 11 bases sitting between them. The CDR3 has 15 amino acids. The CDR3 loop reads CASSFEPRRTDTQYF. The CDR3 DNA reads TGTGCCAGCAGCTTTGAGCCTAGGCGCACAGATACGCAGTATTTT.